The T cell receptor beta chain described here comes from a study of blood T cell repertoires in COVID-19. For the study at large: The origin of the acute and convalescent COVID-19 samples was the United States, Italy and Spain. The cDNA or gDNA used as material had been derived from T cells, B-cell-depleted T cells, or PBMCs.

Libraries were prepared by immunoSEQ multiplex PCR; TCRdb keeps only in-frame clonotypes and omits some of them. The profile shows roughly 220,000 clones, just over 85% of them singletons. This CDR3 region has 16 residues. Germline CDR1 is MNHEY and CDR2 is SVGAGI. The ends lost 0 bases at V and 8 bases at J; junction bases unmatched: 11. This clone turned up a few times. All enrollees were roughly 18 to 89 years old and from 24 US areas. Cohorts were assigned according to the clinical history that participants reported. This chain connects TRBV6-5 to TRBJ2-7; the match to TRBD1 covers 9 bases. The origin of this receptor is a woman between 35 and 50 years old with acute COVID-19. Sequenced material: PBMCs or T cells enriched from blood (not recorded which). CDR3 residues: CASSYSLGTGTIQQYF. The CDR3 DNA sequence: TGTGCCAGCAGTTACTCGTTAGGGACAGGGACTATCCAGCAGTACTTC.